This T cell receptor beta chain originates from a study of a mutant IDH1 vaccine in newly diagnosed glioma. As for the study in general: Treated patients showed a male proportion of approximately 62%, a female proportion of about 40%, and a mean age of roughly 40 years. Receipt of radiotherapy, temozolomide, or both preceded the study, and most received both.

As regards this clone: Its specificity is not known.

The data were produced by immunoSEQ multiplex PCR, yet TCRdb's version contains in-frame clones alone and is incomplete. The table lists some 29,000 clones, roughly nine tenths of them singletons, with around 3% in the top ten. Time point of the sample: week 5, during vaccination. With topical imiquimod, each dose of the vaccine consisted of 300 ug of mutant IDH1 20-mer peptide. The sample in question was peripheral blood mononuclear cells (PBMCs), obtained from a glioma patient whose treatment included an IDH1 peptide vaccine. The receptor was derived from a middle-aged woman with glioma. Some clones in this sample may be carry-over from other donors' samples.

The CDR3 coding sequence is TGTGCCAGCAGCTTGGAGTGGCAGGGAGCTGAAGCTTTCTTT. Protein: CASSLEWQGAEAFF. V usage is TRBV5-6 and J usage is TRBJ1-1, with a possible D match to TRBD1 (5 bases). Germline lookup yields CDR1 SGHDT and CDR2 YYEEEE. The CDR3 sequence is 14 residues long. V lost 0 bases, J lost 6 bases, and 12 bases lay in between.